The rows below give T cell receptor beta chains drawn from one sample of a study of prognosis after radiotherapy for stage I lung cancer. TCRdb re-called the multiplex PCR reads with MiXCR, one entry per CDR3 protein. The table has some 17,000 distinct CDR3 sequences, 43% seen once. This specimen was PBMCs, taken before or after stereotactic body radiation therapy (not recorded which). The receptors originated from a donor over 45 with non-small cell lung cancer. Both conserved end residues are part of each CDR3. The order of the fields is D gene, V gene, clone size, J gene, CDR3 DNA, CDR3 protein. D genes are given only for firm matches. Clone size appears in some rows only: once, few, many, or a class for an expanded clone.

D: TRBD1; V: TRBV5-1; size: medium-sized; J: TRBJ2-7; DNA: TGCGCCAGCAGCTTGGACGGGACAGGGGCCAGCTACGAGCAGTACTTC; CDR3: CASSLDGTGASYEQYF
D: TRBD2; V: TRBV4-1; size: once; J: TRBJ2-1; DNA: TGCGCCAGCAGCCAGACTAGCGGAGGATACAATGAGCAGTTCTTC; CDR3: CASSQTSGGYNEQFF
D: .; V: TRBV9; size: .; J: TRBJ2-7; DNA: TGTGCCAGCAGCGTAGACCAGGGGCTCGAGCAATACTTC; CDR3: CASSVDQGLEQYF
D: .; V: TRBV7-2; size: .; J: TRBJ2-3; DNA: TGTGCCAGCAGCCCGAGGGGCACAGATACGCAGTATTTT; CDR3: CASSPRGTDTQYF
D: TRBD2; V: TRBV18; size: many; J: TRBJ2-5; DNA: TGTGCCAGCTCCCGGACTAGCGGGGAGGAGACCCAGTACTTC; CDR3: CASSRTSGEETQYF
D: TRBD1; V: TRBV27; size: .; J: TRBJ2-7; DNA: TGTGCCAGCAGTCCGTGGACAGGGCGCGAGCAGTACTTC; CDR3: CASSPWTGREQYF
D: TRBD1; V: TRBV28; size: medium-sized; J: TRBJ2-2; DNA: TGTGCCAGCAGTTTTGAGACAGGGGGCTCCGGGGAGCTGTTTTTT; CDR3: CASSFETGGSGELFF
D: TRBD1; V: TRBV3-1; size: many; J: TRBJ1-2; DNA: TGTGCCAGCAGCCAAGACGAGGGGGCGGACTATGGCTACACCTTC; CDR3: CASSQDEGADYGYTF
D: TRBD1; V: TRBV6-2/TRBV6-3; size: .; J: TRBJ2-7; DNA: TGTGCCAGCAGCCGCGAGGGACAGGGCTACGAGCAGTACTTC; CDR3: CASSREGQGYEQYF
D: TRBD2; V: TRBV20-1; size: many; J: TRBJ2-3; DNA: TGCAGTGCTCAACTAGCGGGAGCGACAGATACGCAGTATTTT; CDR3: CSAQLAGATDTQYF
D: TRBD1; V: TRBV18; size: many; J: TRBJ1-2; DNA: TGTGCCAGCTCACCGAGAGACAGGGCTGACTATGGCTACACCTTC; CDR3: CASSPRDRADYGYTF
D: TRBD1; V: TRBV27; size: many; J: TRBJ1-2; DNA: TGTGCCAGCAGTGGATTTGGACAGGGAGAAAGGGGGTCTGGCTACACCTTC; CDR3: CASSGFGQGERGSGYTF
D: .; V: TRBV3-1; size: many; J: TRBJ1-4; DNA: TGTGCCAGCAGCCAAGATTTAAGGGCAGGAGTCGCGGTGGAAAAACTGTTTTTT; CDR3: CASSQDLRAGVAVEKLFF
D: .; V: TRBV19; size: once; J: TRBJ2-1; DNA: TGTGCCAGTATGGCAGGGGAGTTTAGAGTAGGCAATGAGCAGTTCTTC; CDR3: CASMAGEFRVGNEQFF
D: TRBD2; V: TRBV14; size: .; J: TRBJ2-5; DNA: TGTGCCAGCAGCCAAACAAGTTGGTCCGGCGGGGGGTGCCAAGAGACCCAGTACTTC; CDR3: CASSQTSWSGGGCQETQYF
D: .; V: TRBV12-3/TRBV12-4; size: many; J: TRBJ2-5; DNA: TGTGCCAGCAGTCAAACAGGGTTGGAAGAGACCCAGTACTTC; CDR3: CASSQTGLEETQYF
D: TRBD1; V: TRBV18; size: many; J: TRBJ1-3; DNA: TGTGCCAGCTCACTCCGGACAGGGCCGGAGAACACCATATATTTT; CDR3: CASSLRTGPENTIYF
D: .; V: TRBV20-1; size: many; J: TRBJ2-7; DNA: TGCAGTGCTCGCCTCCGGGGGACTGCTTCCTACGAGCAGTACTTC; CDR3: CSARLRGTASYEQYF
D: TRBD2; V: TRBV14; size: many; J: TRBJ2-1; DNA: TGTGCCAGCAGCCCGCTGGGTACAGGGACTAGAGATGAGCAGTTCTTC; CDR3: CASSPLGTGTRDEQFF
D: .; V: TRBV6-1; size: medium-sized; J: TRBJ1-1; DNA: TGTGCCAGTCAGGGGTACACTGAAGCTTTCTTT; CDR3: CASQGYTEAFF
D: TRBD1; V: TRBV5-6; size: many; J: TRBJ2-2; DNA: TGTGCCAGCAGCCCCTGGGACAGCACCGGGGAGCTGTTTTTT; CDR3: CASSPWDSTGELFF
D: .; V: TRBV7-8; size: .; J: TRBJ1-2; DNA: TGTGCCAGCAGTTGGGGGTCTAACTATAGCTACGCCTTC; CDR3: CASSWGSNYSYAF
D: .; V: TRBV10-3; size: .; J: TRBJ2-1; DNA: TGTGCCATCAGTGACTACGGAAATTACAATGAGCAGTTCTTC; CDR3: CAISDYGNYNEQFF
D: .; V: TRBV5-1; size: medium-sized; J: TRBJ2-7; DNA: TGCGCCAGCAGCTTGGGGCAGAGCTCCTACGAGCAGTACTTC; CDR3: CASSLGQSSYEQYF
D: .; V: TRBV12-3/TRBV12-4; size: .; J: TRBJ2-1; DNA: TGTGCCAGCAGTTTAGGGGGCCTGTTTGAGCAGTTCTTC; CDR3: CASSLGGLFEQFF
D: TRBD2; V: TRBV20-1; size: .; J: TRBJ2-1; DNA: TGCAGTGCCTACAGCCACGGGACTAGCGGGGGTCTCAGCTCCTACAATGAGCAGTTCTTC; CDR3: CSAYSHGTSGGLSSYNEQFF
D: .; V: TRBV5-6; size: .; J: TRBJ1-1; DNA: TGTGCCAGAAGACGGGATCAGAACACTGAAGCTTTCTTT; CDR3: CARRRDQNTEAFF
D: .; V: TRBV10-3; size: many; J: TRBJ2-1; DNA: TGTGCCATCAGTGAGTCCGGGGGAGTGTCCTACAATGAGCAGTTCTTC; CDR3: CAISESGGVSYNEQFF
D: .; V: TRBV30; size: many; J: TRBJ1-5; DNA: TGTGCCTGGGGACAAACAGGGAACCAGCCCCAGCATTTT; CDR3: CAWGQTGNQPQHF
D: TRBD1; V: TRBV10-2; size: many; J: TRBJ1-2; DNA: TGCGCCAGCAGTGAGAATCCCGGGACAGGCTATGGCTACACCTTC; CDR3: CASSENPGTGYGYTF
D: TRBD2; V: TRBV4-2; size: many; J: TRBJ2-7; DNA: TGTGCCAGCAGCCCCGAGGGACTAGCGGGAGTATACGAGCAGTACTTC; CDR3: CASSPEGLAGVYEQYF
D: TRBD1; V: TRBV6-1; size: .; J: TRBJ2-7; DNA: TGTGCCAGCAGTCTACAGGGGGGTTCGGACGAGCAGTACTTC; CDR3: CASSLQGGSDEQYF
D: .; V: TRBV6-2/TRBV6-3; size: .; J: TRBJ2-1; DNA: TGTGCCAGCAGTTGGTTGGGTGAGCAGTTCTTC; CDR3: CASSWLGEQFF
D: .; V: TRBV7-9; size: many; J: TRBJ2-2; DNA: TGTGCCAGCAGCACCGCGGGACTGACACACACCGGGGAGCTGTTTTTT; CDR3: CASSTAGLTHTGELFF
D: .; V: TRBV6-5; size: many; J: TRBJ1-5; DNA: TGTGCCAGCAGTTCCATTATGGGGCCCCAGCATTTT; CDR3: CASSSIMGPQHF
D: TRBD1; V: TRBV7-2; size: many; J: TRBJ1-1; DNA: TGTGCCAGCAGCTCAAGACAGGGAGGCACTGAAGCTTTCTTT; CDR3: CASSSRQGGTEAFF
D: .; V: TRBV7-9; size: many; J: TRBJ2-7; DNA: TGTGCCAGCAAACAGACAGGCGATTACGAGCAGTACTTC; CDR3: CASKQTGDYEQYF
D: .; V: TRBV24-1; size: medium-sized; J: TRBJ1-2; DNA: TGTGCCACCAGTGACGGGGGGGAGGGAGACTATGGCTACACCTTC; CDR3: CATSDGGEGDYGYTF
D: .; V: TRBV12-3/TRBV12-4; size: .; J: TRBJ2-7; DNA: TGTGCCAGCAGTAGCAGGGGTGGGGCCCACGATCAGTACTTC; CDR3: CASSSRGGAHDQYF